Included here is one T cell receptor (beta chain) sequence, with context. Its cognate antigen has yet to be identified. Qualities for individual bases were not recorded, and no much larger clone is one base off. The cohort comprised approximately 700 healthy bone marrow donors. All cohort members were sampled while nominally healthy, although unrecorded immune exposures were likely present. The donor was CMV seronegative and was included in the group of 352 seronegative cohort members. A peripheral blood sample was provided by each donor, and peripheral blood mononuclear cells were used for TCR beta sequencing. The Qiagen DNeasy Blood Extraction Kit was used to extract genomic DNA from the blood cell samples. Receptor amplification or capture employed the immunoSEQ multiplex PCR assay. For the multiplex PCR, a mixture combining 60 forward primers for TCR Vbeta segments and 13 reverse primers for TCR Jbeta segments was used. A multiplex PCR assay on genomic DNA amplified the CDR3 region of rearranged TCR beta genes. On the Illumina HiSeq System, the amplified TCR beta libraries were sequenced as 87-base-pair reads. As for the original processing: A later analysis tallied roughly 76 million unique TCR beta chains across the approximately 670 repertoires, and around 10 million of those chains were shared by two or more donors. A nearest-neighbor algorithm error-corrected the raw reads and collapsed the reads into unique sequences, merging closely related sequences to remove PCR and sequencing errors. Alignment of CDR3 sequences to IMGT reference sequences was used to assign V, D and J gene segments. For a sequence to be retained, at least a six-nucleotide match to both a V gene segment and a J gene segment was required. Rearrangements were classified as productive when the CDR3 lacked stop codons and remained in frame with V and J, and all other rearrangements were classified as non-productive. CDR3 was defined according to IMGT convention as the region running from the second conserved V-encoded cysteine to the conserved J-encoded phenylalanine. The earlier analysis of approximately 500 of the donors excluded sequences that lacked an unambiguous match to a single V gene segment. In an earlier analysis of 500 to 750 of the donors, V segments were called functional above 56.7% productive rearrangements and were called segregating when the between-donor standard deviation exceeded 5%. To diagnose cytomegalovirus status from the catalog of TCR beta chain sequences, a statistical classification framework was built. V and J gene assignment, in a later analysis, came from comparing TCR nucleotide sequences with IMGT/GENE-DB human TR gene sequences. In a later analysis, CDR3 sequences and most-parsimonious VDJ recombination scenarios were assigned using the TCRdist pipeline. In a later analysis, every TCR beta chain was defined by the combination of its CDR3 amino acid sequence and its V-gene family, and reads without a unique V-gene family were dropped. A later analysis removed 500 to 600 highly shared, low-generation-probability nucleotide sequences to deal with suspected cross-contamination and a sequencing artifact. For each public chain, a later analysis derived a clonal expansion index from normalized ranks of inferred template counts within each repertoire. In a later analysis, generation probabilities were computed using a VDJ recombination model fitted to out-of-frame rearrangements, and the results were checked against IGoR. In a later analysis, TCR-TCR, TCR-HLA and TCR-CMV co-occurrence was scored with hypergeometric tests, and a repertoire-size bias correction was applied to TCR pairs. False discovery rates were estimated in a later analysis by permuting HLA or CMV assignments 20 times. In a later analysis, co-occurring TCRs were grouped using DBSCAN, with TCRdist sequence similarity added in when clustering inside HLA-allele-positive subsets. Co-occurrence clustering excluded repertoires with fewer than 30,000 or more than 120,000 public chains, plus five with anomalous nucleotide sharing. Not all clones reach the TCRdb copy of this immuneACCESS table, which keeps in-frame sequences only. Checked studies attribute under half of the gap to unresolved V genes and leave the rest unexplained. V, J and clone size were drawn from that table, and D and trimming were deduced from the DNA. The sample has about 99,000 clones on record, 70% to 80% of them singletons. The ten largest account for roughly 3% of the sample.

This entry comes from a study of cytomegalovirus exposure and HLA in healthy donors (dated by TCRdb to about 2017). For the wider study: According to an earlier analysis of 587 of the donors, some 180 million T cells yielded 117 million unique TCR beta sequences and less than 300 Gb of sequence data. Approximately 300 gigabases of sequencing data and tens of millions of unique TCR sequences made up an early release that covered nearly 650 HLA-typed donors. The genetic ancestry cluster associated with self-reported Caucasian donors included about 84% of the 398 genotyped donors. The study aimed to test whether signatures of past pathogen exposure could be identified by cataloging public T cell receptors. The study profiled the T cell repertoires of approximately 700 subjects by immunosequencing and related them to cytomegalovirus serostatus. In addition to the first cohort of around 670 subjects, a separate validation cohort of 120 different subjects was used. To predict cytomegalovirus infection status, the study brought together high-throughput TCR immunosequencing, statistical association of individual TCRs with disease status, and machine learning. In a later analysis, previously published TCR beta repertoires from fewer than 750 donors were re-analyzed and high-resolution HLA genotyping was added so that TCR occurrence patterns could be studied. In the later analysis, no new phenotypic data were used to find candidate immune exposures; instead, reliance was placed on TCR beta sequences and their occurrence across donors. In an earlier analysis of 587 of the donors, high-throughput TCR beta sequencing was used to judge whether each TCR beta V gene segment behaved as functional or pseudogenic. Donor age, sex, ethnicity and CMV serostatus were compiled together with the repertoire data. In a later genetic analysis, genome-wide SNP genotypes for about three fifths of the roughly 670 donors were used, and that subset was treated as a discovery cohort. All discovery cohort repertoires had been generated on a single sequencing platform. HLA typing covered class I and class II loci at four-digit resolution. Typing coverage differed by locus: A, B, C, DRB1 and DQB1 were typed in roughly 620-630 donors, DQA1 in about 510, DPA1 in around 600, and DPB1 in 472. Four to six DR-DQ haplotypes were handled as single units for association and clustering, since linkage in the cohort was strong. Among 398 genotyped donors of the cohort, an average of 235,054 unique TCR beta nucleotide sequences were sequenced per donor, roughly 20% of them non-productive.

From the cysteine up to the phenylalanine, the CDR3 has a length of 15 residues. The CDR3 DNA has 45 bases and is translated from base 1. The V end loses 5 bases and the J end loses 0 bases, and a stretch of 10 bases separates them. For CDR1 and CDR2, the germline V gene (reference sequence) lists SEHNR and FQNEAQ. Overall study results and their limits: In a later analysis, TCR association rates were found to vary across HLA loci, with the most associated TCRs seen for DRB1 alleles and the fewest for HLA-C alleles. A cluster of highly shared sequence variants was judged likely to represent a technical artifact of the sequencing pipeline. A later analysis found that HLA-associated TCR beta chains were more clonally expanded and had lower generation probabilities than equally common non-associated chains. The study gave a list of under 200 TCR beta chains associated with cytomegalovirus. In vitro tests confirmed that a few of the cytomegalovirus-associated TCR beta chains recognize cytomegalovirus antigens. Broadly in line with IMGT annotations, most TCR beta V segments showed up in productive rearrangements about 87% or about 30% of the time in an earlier analysis of 587 of the donors. When HLA alleles, especially DR and DQ, strongly co-occurred, attributing TCR associations to individual alleles was difficult. Over 15 rarely observed V segments, including chromosome 9 orphons, were excluded from the earlier analysis of some 590 of the donors because counts were too low. The presence/absence analyses assumed that sequencing depth was roughly uniform across donors, and that assumption may not be true. Specific HLA alleles were associated with 16,951 TCR beta sequences at a false discovery rate of 0.05 in a later analysis. In this cohort, only TCR beta chains were sequenced, and detectable features were limited by the absence of alpha or paired-chain data. A later analysis found that most CMV-associated TCR beta chains appeared HLA-restricted, with HLA associations seemingly driven largely by CMV exposure. Some IMGT-functional V segments, including TRBV6-2 and TRBV6-3, could not be told apart with the 87-base-pair reads, so those segments were excluded. HLA typing was unavailable for some donors at each locus, so association tests used only the typed subset. An association between a missense DCLRE1C variant and V-gene and J-gene trimming of TCR beta chains was found in a later genetic analysis and replicated in an independent cohort. In a later genetic analysis, fewer N-insertions in productive TCRs were reported among donors in an Asian-associated ancestry cluster than the roughly 700-donor mean. The only immune exposure information available for the cohort was CMV serostatus. Most TCR sequences were seen in very few donors, while some public TCRs were found in many individuals. The classifier was reported to diagnose cytomegalovirus status with high specificity and sensitivity in both the original and validation cohorts. Linkage disequilibrium might explain the correlated functional status among segregating V segments, but an unknown experimental factor could not be excluded. A further reported finding was that TCR beta sequences accurately predicted the HLA-A and HLA-B alleles for most subjects in the first cohort. According to a later analysis, parvovirus B19, influenza, CMV and Epstein-Barr virus appeared linked to several top co-occurrence clusters. According to the authors, the approach could potentially be generalized to other disease states and immunological phenotypes.

This TCR derives from a man aged 35-49 years in good health and CMV-seronegative. Recombination connected TRBV7-9 to TRBJ1-4; the D gene is possibly TRBD1, with 5 bases matching. Sequencing was carried out using PBMCs. CDR3 protein: CASSRQRATNEKLFF. The DNA is as follows: TGTGCCAGCAGCCGACAGCGGGCAACTAATGAAAAACTGTTTTTT.